These T cell receptor beta chains were read from a single sample in a study of CD8 T cells in Susac syndrome. TCRdb redid the calling of the immunoSEQ multiplex PCR reads with MiXCR, one entry per CDR3 protein. The repertoire holds about 60,000 distinct CDR3 sequences, with over 85% as singletons. Sequencing was carried out using CD8+ T cells from PBMCs. The origin of the receptors is a human donor with multiple sclerosis. Each CDR3 is given with its conserved first and last residue. The D gene is left open where the match is weak. Size values are once, few and many counts, or a class for expanded clones, and some rows have none.

d_call j_call clone_size v_call cdr3_nt cdr3_aa
TRBD2 TRBJ2-5 . TRBV7-6 TGTGCCAGCAGCCCGACTAGCGGGGAAGAGACCCAGTACTTC CASSPTSGEETQYF
TRBD2 TRBJ2-1 . TRBV29-1 TGCAGCGTTGTCCCGGGACTAGCGGGAAGGTCCCACAATGAGCAGTTCTTC CSVVPGLAGRSHNEQFF
TRBD2 TRBJ2-1 once TRBV7-9 TGTGCCAGCAGCCCTGCGGGACTAGCAGGCAATGAGCAGTTCTTC CASSPAGLAGNEQFF
. TRBJ2-1 . TRBV29-1 TGCAGCGTTGAGTTAGCGTGGGATGAGCAGTTCTTC CSVELAWDEQFF
. TRBJ1-2 . TRBV20-1 TGCAGTGCTAGAGATCCCGACACCTTCTATGGCTACACCTTC CSARDPDTFYGYTF
TRBD1 TRBJ2-7 few TRBV4-1 TGCGCCAGCAGCCAACGAGACAGGGAAGGCAGCGAGCAGTACTTC CASSQRDREGSEQYF
. TRBJ1-1 once TRBV4-3 TGCGCCAGCAGCCAAGACTGGGCGGTGAACACTGAAGCTTTCTTT CASSQDWAVNTEAFF
TRBD2 TRBJ2-1 . TRBV2 TGTGCCAGCAGTGAAGCGGGGACTAGCGGGGGCAATGAGCAGTTCTTC CASSEAGTSGGNEQFF
TRBD1 TRBJ2-7 . TRBV29-1 TGCAGCGTTGAAGATCCGGGACAGTCCTACGAGCAGTACTTC CSVEDPGQSYEQYF
TRBD1 TRBJ2-7 . TRBV27 TGTGCCAGCAGTACAAGGACAGGGGGCTACGAGCAGTACTTC CASSTRTGGYEQYF
. TRBJ1-2 . TRBV4-1 TGCGCCAGCAGCCAAGATTCGGGGGCCAAGATAGGACCTGGGGTATATGGCTACACCTTC CASSQDSGAKIGPGVYGYTF
. TRBJ2-1 . TRBV7-9 TGTGCCAGCAGCTTGTTATCTCTCGATGAGCAGTTCTTC CASSLLSLDEQFF
. TRBJ1-2 . TRBV29-1 TGCAGCGTTGATTATGAGATAGCTGGCTATGGCTACACCTTC CSVDYEIAGYGYTF
TRBD1 TRBJ2-1 . TRBV30 TGTGCCTGGGAGGACAGGGGCGATGAGCAGTTCTTC CAWEDRGDEQFF
. TRBJ1-2 . TRBV4-1 TGCGCCAGCGGTCCCATAGTAGACAGTGGGTATGGCTACACCTTC CASGPIVDSGYGYTF
TRBD1 TRBJ1-1 . TRBV13 TGTGCCAGCAGCACATCGACAGGGGGAAATGAAGCTTTCTTT CASSTSTGGNEAFF
. TRBJ2-7 . TRBV2 TGTGCCAGCAGTGCTTGGACCGCTTCCGGGACACTCAACGAGCAGTACTTC CASSAWTASGTLNEQYF
TRBD2 TRBJ2-3 . TRBV7-9 TGTGCCAGCAGCGACCTGACTAGCTATGGCACAGATACGCAGTATTTT CASSDLTSYGTDTQYF
. TRBJ2-7 . TRBV28 TGTGCCAGCAGTTTCTCAGGGATCGTCTACGAGCAGTACTTC CASSFSGIVYEQYF
. TRBJ2-1 . TRBV12-3/TRBV12-4 TGTGCCAGCACCCAATCCATCACCAATGAGCAGTTCTTC CASTQSITNEQFF
. TRBJ2-1 . TRBV9 TGTGCCAGCAGCACGGACAGTTCCTACAATGAGCAGTTCTTC CASSTDSSYNEQFF
. TRBJ2-7 once TRBV29-1 TGCAGCGTTTCCGGGCTTGGAGTAGAGCAGTACTTC CSVSGLGVEQYF
. TRBJ2-2 . TRBV9 TGTGCCAGCAGCGTAGATGGGGAAGCCGGGGAGCTGTTTTTT CASSVDGEAGELFF
. TRBJ2-5 . TRBV9 TGTGCCAGCAGCGTAGGAGCAGGGAAGGGCCACCAAGAGACCCAGTACTTC CASSVGAGKGHQETQYF
. TRBJ2-1 . TRBV5-6 TGTGCCAGCAGCCTGAAACAGAGGCCCTACAATGAGCAGTTCTTC CASSLKQRPYNEQFF
. TRBJ1-4 . TRBV7-9 TGTGCCAGCAGCATACAGGGTGTTGCAACTAATGAAAAACTGTTTTTT CASSIQGVATNEKLFF
TRBD2 TRBJ2-7 . TRBV20-1 TGCAGTGCTAGGGGACTAGCGTACGAGCAGTACTTC CSARGLAYEQYF
. TRBJ2-7 once TRBV4-1 TGCGCCAGCAGCCATCAACAGGGCTACGAGCAGTACTTC CASSHQQGYEQYF